The 26 T cell receptor beta chains below all came from one sample that was sequenced in a study of cytomegalovirus exposure and HLA in healthy donors (dated by TCRdb to 2017 to 2019). Library creation used the immunoSEQ multiplex PCR assay. For the multiplex PCR, a mixture combining 60 forward primers for TCR Vbeta segments and 13 reverse primers for TCR Jbeta segments was used. The table was pulled from immuneACCESS by TCRdb, which kept in-frame rearrangements only. Such tables lose some clones; where checked, under half of the loss comes from unresolved V genes, and the rest has no known cause. This sample is represented by about 110,000 clones; about 70% of them were singletons. Clones ranked in the top ten supply less than 3.5% of the sample. Specimen: PBMCs. The receptors were gathered from a female donor in good health and CMV-seronegative.

The V call is TRBV30, the J call TRBJ2-7; weak D call: TRBD2 (6 bases). The germline V gene has CDR1 GTSNPN and CDR2 SVGIG (reference sequence). Trimming stripped 3 bases from V and 3 bases from J, with 12 bases between. This CDR3 has 13 amino acids. The DNA for the CDR3 is TGTGCCTGGAGGCCGGGACTCAACTACGAGCAGTACTTC. Translated: CAWRPGLNYEQYF.

This clone occurred a few times. The chain carries TRBV7-9 and TRBJ2-7; possible D gene TRBD1, 6 bases. V dropped 2 bases and J dropped 6 bases, with 20 bases sitting between them. The CDR3 runs to 16 residues. The germline gives CDR1 SEHNR, CDR2 FQNEAQ (reference sequence). The CDR3 loop reads CASSLFAGRGTGEQYF. The CDR3 bases are TGTGCCAGCAGCTTATTCGCCGGCAGGGGTACTGGCGAGCAGTACTTC.

With regard to this clone: At the DNA level, this CDR3 is encoded by other sequences in the same sample as well. V is TRBV28 and J is TRBJ1-5, with 8 bases identical to TRBD1. CDR1 is MDHEN, CDR2 SYDVKM, per germline. CDR3 length: 14 amino acids. V lost 2 bases, J lost 4 bases, and 1 base stayed unmatched. This CDR3 reads CASSLGQGNQPQHF. CDR3 bases: TGTGCCAGCAGTTTAGGACAGGGTAATCAGCCCCAGCATTTT.

This chain links TRBV5-6 with TRBJ2-7, with D possibly TRBD2 on 6 matching bases. Trimming shortened V by 0 bases and J by 3 bases, and 13 bases separated the two germline ends. The CDR3 is 15 residues long. Germline values: CDR1 SGHDT, CDR2 YYEEEE. The CDR3 region is CASSLVAGSGYEQYF. CDR3 DNA sequence: TGTGCCAGCAGCTTGGTTGCGGGGTCAGGCTACGAGCAGTACTTC. The full variable domain, completed using reference TRBV5-6 and TRBJ2-7, is DAGVTQSPTHLIKTRGQQVTLRCSPKSGHDTVSWYQQALGQGPQFIFQYYEEEERQRGNFPDRFSGHQFPNYSSELNVNALLLGDSALYLCASSLVAGSGYEQYFGPGTRLTVT.

The chain uses TRBV5-1 and TRBJ1-1, with TRBD1 identical over 7 bases. The CDR3 extends over 14 amino acids. After removal of 0 bases from V and 6 bases from J, the junction contained 5 bases not matched to a gene. CDR1 SGHRS and CDR2 YFSETQ come from the germline V gene. CDR3 residues: CASSLGQGEAEAFF. The CDR3 nucleotides read TGCGCCAGCAGCTTGGGCCAGGGGGAGGCTGAAGCTTTCTTT.

A remark on this clone: A read error may account for a junction end that differs from germline. The chain uses TRBV18 and TRBJ2-5, with TRBD1 as a possible D gene (6 bases). Judging by the DNA end, TRBJ2-7 fits better; the J call may be wrong. The CDR3 is 15 amino acids. From germline, CDR1 is KGHSH and CDR2 LQKENI. The CDR3 DNA sequence: TGTGCCAGCTCCCCACAGAGGACAGTCAGCTACGAGCAGTACTTC. This codes for CASSPQRTVSYEQYF.

The V call is TRBV11-1, the J call TRBJ2-3; 7 bases agree with TRBD2. The CDR3 extends over 14 amino acids. Germline V gene sequence: CDR1 SGHAT, CDR2 FQDESV (reference sequence). Trimming removed 5 bases from V and 5 bases from J; junction bases left unmatched: 7. The CDR3 coding sequence is TGTGCCAGCAGCCTCGCGGCGGGAGTAGATACGCAGTATTTT. It specifies CASSLAAGVDTQYF. The whole variable domain, filled in from reference TRBV11-1 and TRBJ2-3, reads EAEVAQSPRYKITEKSQAVAFWCDPISGHATLYWYRQILGQGPELLVQFQDESVVDDSQLPKDRFSAERLKGVDSTLKIQPAELGDSAMYLCASSLAAGVDTQYFGPGTRLTVL.

This clone was observed many times. V and J are TRBV28 and TRBJ1-1, with 9 bases that match TRBD1. The CDR3 totals 14 residues. From germline, CDR1 is MDHEN and CDR2 SYDVKM. V trimming: 2 bases; J trimming: 7 bases; junction bases outside the gene matches: 5. For the CDR3, the DNA is TGTGCCAGCAGTTTAGGGACAGGGATGGTTGAAGCTTTCTTT. Translated, it gives CASSLGTGMVEAFF.

The V and J genes are TRBV5-4 and TRBJ2-5; TRBD1 might be the D (6 bases). V lost 3 bases to trimming and J lost 4 bases, with 10 bases between them. The CDR3 is made up of 13 amino acids. Germline V gene data show CDR1 as SGHNT and CDR2 as YYREEE (reference sequence). Written as DNA, the CDR3 is TGTGCCAGCAGCTCCCGGGACACAGAGACCCAGTACTTC. Translating it yields CASSSRDTETQYF.

This clone was seen just once. The chain combines TRBV7-9 with TRBJ2-7; D remains ambiguous. The ends were cut back, 3 bases at V and 2 bases at J, with 5 bases in the middle. Germline CDR1 SEHNR, CDR2 FQNEAQ (reference sequence). The CDR3 extends over 12 amino acids. The CDR3 spells CASSFTAYEQYF. The CDR3 DNA reads TGTGCCAGCAGCTTTACAGCCTACGAGCAGTACTTC.

The genes are TRBV6-5 and TRBJ2-5; 12 positions agree with TRBD1. The CDR3 is made up of 14 amino acids. The germline V gene encodes CDR1 MNHEY and CDR2 SVGAGI. J gave up 4 bases and V 6 bases, and 3 bases lay outside the gene matches. The CDR3 region has the DNA TGTGCCAGCAGAGGGACAGGGGGCGCAGAGACCCAGTACTTC. Its protein is CASRGTGGAETQYF.

In DNA, the CDR3 is TGTGCCAGCAGCGTAGGTATAAACCAAGAGACCCAGTACTTC. This gives the protein CASSVGINQETQYF. The chain couples TRBV9 to TRBJ2-5; the D is unclear. Germline CDR1 SGDLS, CDR2 YYNGEE. Between the trimmed V and J ends, which lost 0 bases and 0 bases, there was a span of 6 bases. This CDR3 has 14 residues.

The rearrangement links TRBV5-4 to TRBJ2-3; 8 nucleotides line up with TRBD1. V dropped 1 base and J dropped 2; count of bases not matched to a gene: 12. Germline V lookup: CDR1 SGHNT, CDR2 YYREEE (reference sequence). The CDR3 totals 18 residues. The DNA of the CDR3 is TGTGCCAGCAGCTTGCGACTCTCCGCGGGACAGGCCACAGATACGCAGTATTTT. Its translation is CASSLRLSAGQATDTQYF.

This clone occurred a few times. The chain links TRBV6-5 to TRBJ2-4; 8 bases map to TRBD1. The CDR3 consists of 14 residues. Germline lookup yields CDR1 MNHEY and CDR2 SVGAGI. Germline trimming cut 6 bases from V and 5 bases from J; bases unmatched to any gene: 6. The CDR3: CASRNPGGENIQYF. CDR3 nucleotide sequence: TGTGCCAGCAGGAATCCAGGGGGCGAAAACATTCAGTACTTC.

This clone was seen a handful of times. One end of the junction varies from germline; a read error may be responsible. The chain links TRBV25-1 to TRBJ2-1, with a weak D call TRBD2 (6 bases). Germline V gives CDR1 MGHDK, CDR2 SYGVNS. The CDR3 spans 13 residues. CDR3 coding DNA: TGTGCCAGCAGTGAGGTCGGGGGAATTATAAGGATCTTC. It translates to CASSEVGGIIRIF.

This rearrangement joins TRBV7-9 to TRBJ2-2; 7 bases agree with TRBD2. Unmatched junction bases numbered 8, after V lost 1 base and J lost 6 bases. Germline assignment: CDR1 SEHNR and CDR2 FQNEAQ (reference sequence). The CDR3 length is 16 residues. Here the CDR3 DNA reads TGTGCCAGCAGCTTAGTGTTCCGGGAGGAGTCCGGGGAGCTGTTTTTT. Protein product: CASSLVFREESGELFF.

This clone was picked up a small number of times. The rearrangement joins TRBV27 to TRBJ2-2, with TRBD1 as a possible D gene (5 bases). V was pared by 2 bases and J by 3 bases, with 10 bases between. This CDR3 contains 15 residues. The germline gives CDR1 MNHEY, CDR2 SMNVEV (reference sequence). The CDR3 DNA follows: TGTGCCAGCAGTTTACGCGGCAGGGACACCGGGGAGCTGTTTTTT. Its protein is CASSLRGRDTGELFF.

This chain links TRBV2 with TRBJ1-2; unclear D gene. The CDR3 runs to 14 residues. Looked up from germline, CDR1 is SNHLY and CDR2 is FYNNEI. Trimming took off 5 bases at V and 11 bases at J, with 21 bases between the two ends. For the CDR3, the DNA is TGTGCCAGCAGTACCCCGGCGGGCCATTCAAGTTACACCTTC. Translation: CASSTPAGHSSYTF.

DNA for the CDR3: TGCGCCAGCAGCACTAACAGGGCGCCTAATGAAAAACTGTTTTTT. Translating gives CASSTNRAPNEKLFF. The rearrangement uses TRBV5-1 and TRBJ1-4; maybe TRBD1 (6 bases). The CDR3 length is 15 residues. The germline CDR1 and CDR2 sequences are SGHRS and YFSETQ. Trimming removed 4 bases from V and 3 bases from J, with 13 bases in between.

The chain carries TRBV2 and TRBJ2-1; D is ambiguous. This CDR3 has 14 amino acids. V gave up 10 bases and J gave up 4 bases, with 17 bases separating them. Per the germline V gene, CDR1 is SNHLY and CDR2 is FYNNEI. The CDR3 nucleotides read TGTGCCATCCGACCCAAGCGAGAATACAATGAGCAGTTCTTC. It specifies CAIRPKREYNEQFF.

The rearrangement joins TRBV7-9 to TRBJ2-7, with D tentatively TRBD1 (8 bases). This CDR3 is built from 13 residues. The ends were cut back, 6 bases at V and 6 bases at J, with 15 bases in the middle. Germline CDR1 and CDR2: SEHNR and FQNEAQ (reference sequence). CDR3 loop: CASSSTGEGEQYF. CDR3 sequence (DNA): TGTGCCAGCAGTTCGACAGGGGAGGGCGAGCAGTACTTC.

The chain uses TRBV11-3 and TRBJ2-5, with D perhaps TRBD2 (6 bases). Germline CDR1 reads SGHNT; CDR2 reads YENEEA. The CDR3 extends over 15 amino acids. V was pared by 7 bases and J by 5 bases, with 20 bases between. For the CDR3, the DNA is TGTGCCAGCACCCCCAGGTGGGGGAGCGGGGAGACCCAGTACTTC. It codes for CASTPRWGSGETQYF.

This rearrangement joins TRBV28 to TRBJ2-2; 7 nucleotides line up with TRBD2. Germline CDR1 and CDR2: MDHEN and SYDVKM. V gave up 6 bases and J gave up 17 bases; unmatched junction bases: 9. The CDR3 totals 11 residues. In DNA form, the CDR3 reads TGTGCCAGCAGCCGACTAGCCGGGAGTTTTTTT. Protein product: CASSRLAGSFF.

The genes are TRBV5-5 and TRBJ1-2; D not certain. V gave up 1 base and J gave up 4 bases, with 11 bases separating them. The CDR3 consists of 14 residues. From germline, CDR1 is SGHKS and CDR2 YYEKEE (reference sequence). CDR3 residues: CASSLLQVGYGYTF. DNA of the CDR3: TGTGCCAGCAGCTTGTTGCAGGTTGGCTATGGCTACACCTTC.

V is TRBV28 and J is TRBJ2-7, with 9 bases that match TRBD2. CDR3 length equals 16 residues. The germline CDR1 and CDR2 sequences are MDHEN and SYDVKM. The trim removed 3 bases at V and 3 bases at J, leaving 9 bases unmatched. The CDR3: CASSFDLAGLHYEQYF. In nucleotides, the CDR3 is TGTGCCAGCAGTTTTGATCTAGCGGGACTACACTACGAGCAGTACTTC.

The chain joins TRBV5-8 to TRBJ2-2; TRBD1 matches at 7 bases. The CDR3 extends over 15 amino acids. V shed 5 bases, J shed 2 bases, and the junction held 6 bases outside the gene matches. Germline V gene data show CDR1 as SGHTS and CDR2 as YDEGEE. CDR3 residues: CASRMGQTNTGELFF. The CDR3 DNA follows: TGTGCCAGCAGGATGGGACAGACAAACACCGGGGAGCTGTTTTTT. Complete variable domain (other parts from reference TRBV5-8 and TRBJ2-2): EAGVTQSPTHLIKTRGQQATLRCSPISGHTSVYWYQQALGLGLQFLLWYDEGEERNRGNFPPRFSGRQFPNYSSELNVNALELEDSALYLCASRMGQTNTGELFFGEGSRLTVL.